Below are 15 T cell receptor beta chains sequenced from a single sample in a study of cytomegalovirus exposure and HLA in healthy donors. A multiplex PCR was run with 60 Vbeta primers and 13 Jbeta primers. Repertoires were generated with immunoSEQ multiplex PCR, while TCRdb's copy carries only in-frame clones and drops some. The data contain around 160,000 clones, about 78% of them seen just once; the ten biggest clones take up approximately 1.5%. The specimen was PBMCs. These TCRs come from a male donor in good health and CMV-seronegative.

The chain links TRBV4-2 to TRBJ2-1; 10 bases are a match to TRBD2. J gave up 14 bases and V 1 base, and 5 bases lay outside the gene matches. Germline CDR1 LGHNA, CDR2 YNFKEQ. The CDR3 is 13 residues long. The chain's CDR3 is CASSQGGTSEEFF. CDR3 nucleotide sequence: TGTGCCAGCAGCCAAGGCGGGACTAGCGAAGAGTTCTTC.

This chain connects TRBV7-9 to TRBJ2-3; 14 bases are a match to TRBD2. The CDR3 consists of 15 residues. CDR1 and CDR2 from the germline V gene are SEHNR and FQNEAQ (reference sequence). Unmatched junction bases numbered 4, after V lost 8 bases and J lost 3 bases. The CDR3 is CASETSGGETDTQYF. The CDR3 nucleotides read TGTGCCAGCGAGACTAGCGGGGGGGAAACAGATACGCAGTATTTT.

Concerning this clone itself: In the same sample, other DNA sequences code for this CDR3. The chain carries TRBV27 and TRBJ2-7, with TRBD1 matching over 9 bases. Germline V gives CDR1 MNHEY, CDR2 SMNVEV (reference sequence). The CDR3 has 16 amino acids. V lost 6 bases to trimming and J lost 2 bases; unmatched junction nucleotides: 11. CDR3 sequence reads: CASRGQGSDLTYEQYF. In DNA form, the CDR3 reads TGTGCCAGCAGGGGACAGGGCTCCGACCTGACCTACGAGCAGTACTTC.

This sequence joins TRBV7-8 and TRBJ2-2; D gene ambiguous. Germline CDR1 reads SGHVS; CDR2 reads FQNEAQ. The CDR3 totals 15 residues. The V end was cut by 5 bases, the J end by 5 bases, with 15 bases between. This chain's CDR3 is CASSNRVLRTGELFF. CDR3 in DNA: TGTGCCAGCAGCAACCGGGTCCTAAGAACCGGGGAGCTGTTTTTT.

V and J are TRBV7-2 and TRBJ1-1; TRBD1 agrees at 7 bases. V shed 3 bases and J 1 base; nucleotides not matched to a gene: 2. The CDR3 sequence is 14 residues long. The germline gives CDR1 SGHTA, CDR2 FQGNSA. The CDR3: CASSFGQENTEAFF. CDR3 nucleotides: TGTGCCAGCAGCTTTGGACAGGAGAACACTGAAGCTTTCTTT. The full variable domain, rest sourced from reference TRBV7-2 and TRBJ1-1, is GAGVSQSPSNKVTEKGKDVELRCDPISGHTALYWYRQSLGQGLEFLIYFQGNSAPDKSGLPSDRFSAERTGGSVSTLTIQRTQQEDSAVYLCASSFGQENTEAFFGQGTRLTVV.

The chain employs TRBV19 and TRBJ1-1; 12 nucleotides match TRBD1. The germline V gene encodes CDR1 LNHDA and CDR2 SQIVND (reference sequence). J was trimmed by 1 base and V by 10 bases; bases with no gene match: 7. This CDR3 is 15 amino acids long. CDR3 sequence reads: CATGGQGAQNTEAFF. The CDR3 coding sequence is TGTGCCACCGGGGGACAGGGGGCGCAGAACACTGAAGCTTTCTTT.

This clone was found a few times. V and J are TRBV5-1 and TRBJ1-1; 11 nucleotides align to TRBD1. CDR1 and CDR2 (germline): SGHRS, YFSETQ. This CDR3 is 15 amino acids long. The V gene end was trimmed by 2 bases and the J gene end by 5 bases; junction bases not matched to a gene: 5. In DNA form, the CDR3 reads TGCGCCAGCAGCTTAGGACAGGGGGCAAGGACTGAAGCTTTCTTT. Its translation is CASSLGQGARTEAFF.

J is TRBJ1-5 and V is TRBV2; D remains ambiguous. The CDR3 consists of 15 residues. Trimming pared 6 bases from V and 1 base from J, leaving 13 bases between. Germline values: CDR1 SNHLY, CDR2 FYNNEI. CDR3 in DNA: TGTGCCAGCAGGGTCCGGGGAGGAAGCAATCAGCCCCAGCATTTT. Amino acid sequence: CASRVRGGSNQPQHF.

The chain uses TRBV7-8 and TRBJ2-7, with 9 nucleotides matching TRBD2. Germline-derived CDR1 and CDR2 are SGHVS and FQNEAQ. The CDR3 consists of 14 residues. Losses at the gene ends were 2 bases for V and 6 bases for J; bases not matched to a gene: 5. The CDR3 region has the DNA TGTGCCAGCAGCTTACTAGCGGGAATGGGCGAGCAGTACTTC. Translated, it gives CASSLLAGMGEQYF.

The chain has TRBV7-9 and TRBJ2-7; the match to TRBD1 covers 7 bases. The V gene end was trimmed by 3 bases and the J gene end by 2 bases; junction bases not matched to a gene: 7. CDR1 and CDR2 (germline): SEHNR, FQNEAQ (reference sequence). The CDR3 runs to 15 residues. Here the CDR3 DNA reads TGTGCCAGCAGCTTGAGGGACAGTACTCCCTACGAGCAGTACTTC. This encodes CASSLRDSTPYEQYF.

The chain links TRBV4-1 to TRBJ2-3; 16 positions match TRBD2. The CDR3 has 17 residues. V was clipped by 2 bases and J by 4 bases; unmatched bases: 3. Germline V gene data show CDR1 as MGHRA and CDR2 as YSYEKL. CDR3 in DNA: TGCGCCAGCAGCCAACCGGGACTAGCGGGGGGGCCAGATACGCAGTATTTT. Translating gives CASSQPGLAGGPDTQYF.

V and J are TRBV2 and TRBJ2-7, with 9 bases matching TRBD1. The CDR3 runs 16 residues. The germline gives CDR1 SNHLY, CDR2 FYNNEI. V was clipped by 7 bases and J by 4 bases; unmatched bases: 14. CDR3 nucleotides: TGTGCCAGCACACGGGACAGGGAGACGGCGGCGTACGAGCAGTACTTC. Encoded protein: CASTRDRETAAYEQYF.

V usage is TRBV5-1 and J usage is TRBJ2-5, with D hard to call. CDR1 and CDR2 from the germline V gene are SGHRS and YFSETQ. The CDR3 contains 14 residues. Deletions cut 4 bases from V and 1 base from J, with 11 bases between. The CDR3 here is CASSLWAIQETQYF. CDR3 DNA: TGCGCCAGCAGCCTGTGGGCTATCCAAGAGACCCAGTACTTC.

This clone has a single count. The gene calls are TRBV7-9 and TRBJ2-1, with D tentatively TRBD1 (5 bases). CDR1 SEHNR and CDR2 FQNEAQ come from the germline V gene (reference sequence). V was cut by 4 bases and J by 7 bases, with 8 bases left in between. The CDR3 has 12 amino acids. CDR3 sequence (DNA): TGTGCCAGCAGCTGGGGCCCAAATGAGCAGTTCTTC. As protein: CASSWGPNEQFF.

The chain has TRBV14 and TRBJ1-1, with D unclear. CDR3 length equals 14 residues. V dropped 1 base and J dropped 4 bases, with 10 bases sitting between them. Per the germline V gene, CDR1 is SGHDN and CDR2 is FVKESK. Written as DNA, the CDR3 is TGTGCCAGCAGCCAAGCTTCGGGTCCCACTGAAGCTTTCTTT. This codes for CASSQASGPTEAFF.